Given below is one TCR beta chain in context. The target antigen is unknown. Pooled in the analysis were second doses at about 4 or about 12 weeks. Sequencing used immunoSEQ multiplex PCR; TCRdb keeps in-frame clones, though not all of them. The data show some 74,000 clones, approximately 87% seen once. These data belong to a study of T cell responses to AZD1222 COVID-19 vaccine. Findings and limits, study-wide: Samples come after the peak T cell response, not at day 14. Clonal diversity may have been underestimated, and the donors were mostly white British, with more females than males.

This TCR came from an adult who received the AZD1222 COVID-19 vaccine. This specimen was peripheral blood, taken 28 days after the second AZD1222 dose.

CDR3 in amino acids: CASTMGPSYGYTF. CDR3 bases: TGTGCCAGCACCATGGGACCGAGCTATGGCTACACCTTC. The rearrangement joins TRBV6-5 to TRBJ1-2, with D perhaps TRBD1 (5 bases). Germline assignment: CDR1 MNHEY and CDR2 SVGAGI. The CDR3 contains 13 residues. V gave up 7 bases and J gave up 4 bases, with 13 bases separating them.